The clone carrying this TCR beta chain was counted only a few times. What it binds is unknown. The data were obtained in a study of cytomegalovirus exposure and HLA in healthy donors. Study information: Drawn from HLA-typed donors, tens of millions of unique TCRs were held in an early data release. Whole-study findings and limits: Cytomegalovirus association was assigned to under 200 TCR beta chains. It was in a later analysis that TCR association rates were seen to vary by HLA locus, highest for DRB1 and lowest for HLA-C.

PCR employed 60 Vbeta and 13 Jbeta primers. Method: immunoSEQ multiplex PCR; TCRdb's copy keeps in-frame clones and lacks some. This sample has about 130,000 clones, with approximately 79% found just once. V dropped 4 bases and J dropped 8 bases, with 17 bases sitting between them. The germline V gene encodes CDR1 MNHEY and CDR2 SVGAGI. CDR3 length: 14 amino acids. The source material was PBMCs. The receptor was isolated from a man between 18 and 35 years old in good health and CMV-seropositive. V and J are TRBV6-5 and TRBJ1-2; D is unresolved. CDR3 sequence reads: CASSSLVRAGGYTF. The DNA of the CDR3 is TGTGCCAGCAGTTCTTTGGTGAGGGCAGGCGGCTACACCTTC.